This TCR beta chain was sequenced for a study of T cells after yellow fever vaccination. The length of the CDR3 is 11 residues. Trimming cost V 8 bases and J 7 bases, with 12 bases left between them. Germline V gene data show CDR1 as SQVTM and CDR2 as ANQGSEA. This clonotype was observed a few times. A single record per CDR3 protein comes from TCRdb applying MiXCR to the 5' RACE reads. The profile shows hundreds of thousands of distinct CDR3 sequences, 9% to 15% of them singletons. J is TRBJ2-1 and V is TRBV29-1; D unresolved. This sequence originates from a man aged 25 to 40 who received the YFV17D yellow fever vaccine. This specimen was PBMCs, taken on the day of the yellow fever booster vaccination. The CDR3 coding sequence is TGCAGCCTTTCCGTGGTGAATGAGCAGTTCTTC. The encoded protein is CSLSVVNEQFF.